This is a list of T cell receptor beta chains from one sample in a study of blood T cell repertoires in COVID-19. Clones were sequenced by immunoSEQ multiplex PCR, and TCRdb holds only the in-frame ones, with some missing. The data hold 87,000 or so clones, with about 83% observed a single time. Sequences were obtained from peripheral blood. The origin of the receptors is an older woman with acute or convalescent COVID-19. Each CDR3 is given with its conserved first and last residue. D genes are given only for firm matches. The size entry is marked missing in some rows and otherwise reads once, few, many or a size class.

CDR3 length	V gene	D gene	clone size	J gene	CDR3 protein	CDR3 DNA
14	TRBV3-1/TRBV3-2	TRBD1	NA	TRBJ1-4	CASSLRDRDEKLFF	TGTGCCAGCAGCCTCCGGGACAGGGACGAAAAACTGTTTTTT
13	TRBV18	NA	few	TRBJ1-5	CASSPRGEGPQHF	TGTGCCAGCTCACCACGGGGGGAAGGGCCCCAGCATTTT
14	TRBV6-1	NA	NA	TRBJ1-1	CASSEWQRGLGAFF	TGTGCCAGCAGTGAATGGCAAAGGGGACTTGGAGCTTTCTTT
15	TRBV2	TRBD1	NA	TRBJ1-1	CASTFAGGMNTEAFF	TGTGCCAGCACGTTTGCAGGGGGAATGAACACTGAAGCTTTCTTT
15	TRBV10-2	NA	few	TRBJ1-4	CASSELGGTIEKLFF	TGCGCCAGCAGTGAGTTAGGGGGTACGATTGAAAAACTGTTTTTT
14	TRBV9	TRBD1	NA	TRBJ1-6	CASSVGGGDSPLHF	TGTGCCAGCAGCGTAGGAGGGGGCGATTCACCCCTCCACTTT
13	TRBV24-1	NA	NA	TRBJ2-7	CATSAGGSYEQYF	TGTGCCACCAGTGCCGGCGGCTCCTACGAGCAGTACTTC
17	TRBV7-8	NA	NA	TRBJ2-1	CASSSSHGVVSYNEQFF	TGTGCCAGCAGCTCGTCCCACGGGGTGGTCTCCTACAATGAGCAGTTCTTC
21	TRBV5-3	TRBD2	NA	TRBJ2-3	CARRTEWWALNWRGVTDTQYF	TGTGCCAGAAGGACCGAGTGGTGGGCCCTCAATTGGCGGGGGGTCACAGATACGCAGTATTTT
14	TRBV19	NA	NA	TRBJ1-4	CASSTSINSEKLFF	TGTGCCAGTAGTACCTCAATAAATAGTGAAAAACTGTTTTTT
14	TRBV6-1	TRBD2	NA	TRBJ2-7	CASNGGTSGVGQYF	TGTGCCAGTAATGGCGGGACTAGCGGGGTAGGGCAGTACTTC
13	TRBV18	NA	NA	TRBJ2-1	CASAQGTSGEQFF	TGTGCCAGCGCACAGGGGACTTCGGGTGAGCAGTTCTTC
14	TRBV28	TRBD1	once	TRBJ2-5	CASSSSRGRETQYF	TGTGCCAGCAGTTCCTCCAGGGGGCGGGAGACCCAGTACTTC
12	TRBV30	NA	NA	TRBJ2-3	CAWSPSTDTQYF	TGTGCCTGGAGCCCTAGCACAGATACGCAGTATTTT
15	TRBV19	NA	NA	TRBJ1-5	CASSIAGDPNQPQHF	TGTGCCAGTAGTATAGCGGGGGATCCCAATCAGCCCCAGCATTTT
16	TRBV9	TRBD1	NA	TRBJ2-2	CASSRGTATNTGELFF	TGTGCCAGCAGCAGAGGGACAGCCACGAACACCGGGGAGCTGTTTTTT
11	TRBV19	NA	NA	TRBJ1-2	CASRQTYGYTF	TGTGCCAGTAGACAGACCTATGGCTACACCTTC
17	TRBV30	NA	NA	TRBJ1-2	CAWDSASFGRVNYGYTF	TGTGCATGGGACTCCGCCTCCTTTGGGAGAGTAAACTATGGCTACACCTTC
14	TRBV2	NA	NA	TRBJ1-2	CAMRSPGHTYGYTF	TGTGCCATGCGATCGCCGGGACACACTTATGGCTACACCTTC
13	TRBV11-2	TRBD2	NA	TRBJ2-2	CASSSSGTGELFF	TGTGCCAGCAGCTCTAGCGGCACCGGGGAGCTGTTTTTT
11	TRBV18	NA	NA	TRBJ2-5	CASSHEETQYF	TGTGCCAGCTCACACGAGGAGACCCAGTACTTC
13	TRBV28	NA	NA	TRBJ1-4	CASSSPHREKLFF	TGTGCCAGCAGCTCTCCCCACAGAGAAAAACTGTTTTTT
15	TRBV4-2	NA	NA	TRBJ2-1	CASSQGLGFYNEQFF	TGTGCCAGCAGCCAAGGACTAGGATTCTACAATGAGCAGTTCTTC
16	TRBV7-6	NA	NA	TRBJ1-4	CASSARQSSANEKLFF	TGTGCCAGCAGCGCCAGACAGTCCTCCGCAAATGAAAAACTGTTTTTT
14	TRBV30	NA	NA	TRBJ1-5	CAWADGGSGQPQHF	TGTGCCTGGGCGGACGGGGGATCAGGTCAGCCCCAGCATTTT
16	TRBV11-2	NA	NA	TRBJ2-5	CASSLGGAGNQETQYF	TGTGCCAGCAGCTTAGGTGGGGCGGGGAACCAAGAGACCCAGTACTTC
15	TRBV5-1	NA	NA	TRBJ1-1	CASSLAGLGNTEAFF	TGCGCCAGCAGCTTGGCCGGGTTGGGGAACACTGAAGCTTTCTTT
15	TRBV7-5	NA	once	TRBJ1-4	CARIPSGQEKEKLFF	TGTGCCAGAATCCCATCCGGACAGGAGAAGGAAAAACTGTTTTTT
12	TRBV5-4	NA	NA	TRBJ1-2	CASSLDGYGYTF	TGTGCCAGCAGCTTGGACGGGTATGGCTACACCTTC
13	TRBV10-1	TRBD2	NA	TRBJ2-7	CASSESAGDEQYF	TGCGCCAGCAGTGAGTCAGCGGGGGACGAGCAGTACTTC
11	TRBV2	NA	NA	TRBJ2-7	CASESSYEQYF	TGTGCCAGCGAGAGCTCCTACGAGCAGTACTTC
16	TRBV7-9	TRBD1	NA	TRBJ2-5	CASSSVPGQGTETQYF	TGTGCCAGCAGCTCAGTCCCGGGACAGGGAACTGAGACCCAGTACTTC
13	TRBV5-1	TRBD1	NA	TRBJ2-7	CASSTRQGNEQYF	TGCGCCAGCAGCACAAGACAGGGGAACGAGCAGTACTTC
14	TRBV18	NA	NA	TRBJ1-5	CASSPWGGVQPQHF	TGTGCCAGCTCACCCTGGGGAGGGGTCCAGCCCCAGCATTTT
13	TRBV9	NA	medium-sized	TRBJ1-6	CASALADNSPLHF	TGTGCCAGCGCCTTAGCAGATAATTCACCCCTCCACTTT
14	TRBV14	TRBD1	NA	TRBJ2-7	CASSRDRRAYEQYF	TGTGCCAGCAGCCGGGACAGACGAGCCTACGAGCAGTACTTC
12	TRBV30	NA	NA	TRBJ2-1	CAWSRQVNEQFF	TGTGCCTGGAGTAGGCAGGTCAATGAGCAGTTCTTC
14	TRBV24-1	NA	NA	TRBJ2-2	CATSGGGTAGELFF	TGTGCCACCAGTGGGGGGGGCACGGCCGGGGAGCTGTTTTTT
15	TRBV10-1	NA	NA	TRBJ2-7	CASSDYRALSDEQYF	TGCGCCAGCAGTGACTACAGGGCCCTAAGCGACGAGCAGTACTTC
13	TRBV12-3/TRBV12-4	NA	once	TRBJ1-1	CASSFEVNTEAFF	TGTGCCAGCAGTTTTGAGGTGAACACTGAAGCTTTCTTT
16	TRBV12-5	TRBD2	few	TRBJ2-3	CASGPTILAGTDTQYF	TGTGCTAGTGGACCTACAATACTAGCGGGCACAGATACGCAGTATTTT
16	TRBV6-5	TRBD1	NA	TRBJ2-2	CASSYSGTGVTGELFF	TGTGCCAGCAGTTACTCTGGGACAGGGGTCACCGGGGAGCTGTTTTTT
15	TRBV6-5	NA	NA	TRBJ1-3	CASNSDTLTGNTIYF	TGTGCCAGCAACTCGGACACGTTGACTGGAAACACCATATATTTT
12	TRBV12-3/TRBV12-4	NA	few	TRBJ2-7	CASSLLAYEQYF	TGTGCCAGCAGTTTACTAGCCTACGAGCAGTACTTC
15	TRBV18	NA	NA	TRBJ1-6	CASSLLTRQNSPLHF	TGTGCCAGCTCTTTACTGACCAGGCAGAATTCACCCCTCCACTTT
15	TRBV28	TRBD2	NA	TRBJ2-5	CASSRRGGYQETQYF	TGTGCCAGCAGTAGGCGCGGGGGGTACCAAGAGACCCAGTACTTC
14	TRBV2	TRBD1	NA	TRBJ1-2	CASSEGQGGDGYTF	TGTGCCAGCAGTGAAGGGCAGGGGGGTGATGGCTACACCTTC
14	TRBV18	TRBD1	NA	TRBJ1-1	CASSPGQGNTEAFF	TGTGCCAGCTCACCAGGACAGGGTAACACTGAAGCTTTCTTT
13	TRBV6-5	NA	NA	TRBJ2-1	CASSQGGINEQFF	TGTGCCAGCAGCCAAGGGGGTATCAATGAGCAGTTCTTC
10	TRBV19	NA	NA	TRBJ1-2	CASRRGGYTF	TGTGCCAGCCGGCGGGGGGGCTACACCTTC
14	TRBV6-6	TRBD1	NA	TRBJ1-2	CVSNPGGVYYGYTF	TGTGTCAGCAATCCAGGGGGAGTCTACTATGGCTACACCTTC
16	TRBV7-3	TRBD2	few	TRBJ2-5	CASSLGTTGTRETQYF	TGTGCCAGCAGCTTAGGGACTACCGGGACCCGGGAGACCCAGTACTTC